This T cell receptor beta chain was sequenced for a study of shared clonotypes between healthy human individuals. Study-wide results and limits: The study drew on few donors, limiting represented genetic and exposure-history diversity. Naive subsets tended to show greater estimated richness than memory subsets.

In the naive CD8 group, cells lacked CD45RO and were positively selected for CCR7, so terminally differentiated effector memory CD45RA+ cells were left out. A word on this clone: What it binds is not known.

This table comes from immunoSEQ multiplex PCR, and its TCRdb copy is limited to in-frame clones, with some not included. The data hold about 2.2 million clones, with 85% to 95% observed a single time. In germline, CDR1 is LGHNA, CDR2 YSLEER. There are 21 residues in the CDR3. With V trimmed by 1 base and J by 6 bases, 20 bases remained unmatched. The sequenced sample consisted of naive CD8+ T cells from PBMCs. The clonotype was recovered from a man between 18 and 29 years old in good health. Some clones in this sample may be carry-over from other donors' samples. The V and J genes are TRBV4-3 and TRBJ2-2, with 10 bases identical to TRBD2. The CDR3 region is CASSQVEFPLAGDRFAGELFF. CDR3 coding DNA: TGCGCCAGCAGCCAAGTTGAGTTCCCCCTAGCGGGAGATCGTTTCGCCGGGGAGCTGTTTTTT.